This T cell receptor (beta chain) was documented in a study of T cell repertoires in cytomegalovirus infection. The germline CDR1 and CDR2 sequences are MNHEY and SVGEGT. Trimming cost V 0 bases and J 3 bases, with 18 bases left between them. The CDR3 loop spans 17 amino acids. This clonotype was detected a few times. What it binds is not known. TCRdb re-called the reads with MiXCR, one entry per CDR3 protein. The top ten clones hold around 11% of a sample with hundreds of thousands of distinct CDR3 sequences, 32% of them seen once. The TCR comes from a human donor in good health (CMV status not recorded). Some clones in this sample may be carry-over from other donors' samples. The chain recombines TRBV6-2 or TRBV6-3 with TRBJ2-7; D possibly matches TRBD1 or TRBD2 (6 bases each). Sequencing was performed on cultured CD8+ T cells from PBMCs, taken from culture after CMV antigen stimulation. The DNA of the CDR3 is TGTGCCAGCAGTTACTCGAATTTCGGGGGCCCCAACTACGAGCAGTACGTC. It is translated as CASSYSNFGGPNYEQYV.